This is a list of T cell receptor beta chains from one sample in a study of blood T cell repertoires in COVID-19. Sequenced by immunoSEQ multiplex PCR; TCRdb stores in-frame clones only, minus some. The table records approximately 200,000 clones, over 75% of them present only once. The material sequenced was peripheral blood. These receptors all come from a middle-aged man with active or convalescent COVID-19. Both conserved end residues are part of each CDR3. Fields, in order: CDR3 DNA, CDR3 protein, V gene, J gene, D gene, clone size. The D gene is left open where the match is weak. The listing skips clone size in some rows; elsewhere it reads once, few, many or a size class.

CDR3nt: TGCGCCAGCAGCCAACGTAACACTGAAGCTTTCTTT; CDR3aa: CASSQRNTEAFF; v_gene: TRBV4-1; j_gene: TRBJ1-1; d_gene: -; abundance: -
CDR3nt: TGTGCCAGCAGCGCAAGACAGGGTGGCCCTGAAGCTTTCTTT; CDR3aa: CASSARQGGPEAFF; v_gene: TRBV5-4; j_gene: TRBJ1-1; d_gene: TRBD1; abundance: few
CDR3nt: TGTGCCAGCAGCTTGTTGGGGCTGGATACGCAGTATTTT; CDR3aa: CASSLLGLDTQYF; v_gene: TRBV7-9; j_gene: TRBJ2-3; d_gene: -; abundance: -
CDR3nt: TGCGCCAGCAGCCAATTTCTGTTTCAGGGCGACTATGGCTACACCTTC; CDR3aa: CASSQFLFQGDYGYTF; v_gene: TRBV4-1; j_gene: TRBJ1-2; d_gene: -; abundance: -
CDR3nt: TGTGCCAGCACTTACTCAGCGGGGCCTTCCTACGAGCAGTACTTC; CDR3aa: CASTYSAGPSYEQYF; v_gene: TRBV27; j_gene: TRBJ2-7; d_gene: TRBD2; abundance: -
CDR3nt: TGTGCCAGCAGCTTGGAGTCGGGCGAGCAGTACTTC; CDR3aa: CASSLESGEQYF; v_gene: TRBV5-4; j_gene: TRBJ2-7; d_gene: -; abundance: -
CDR3nt: TGTGCCAGCAGCCCCCGGGACAGTAGCAATCAGCCCCAGCATTTT; CDR3aa: CASSPRDSSNQPQHF; v_gene: TRBV4-2; j_gene: TRBJ1-5; d_gene: TRBD1; abundance: -
CDR3nt: TGCAGCGTTGGGTCCACTAGCGGGAGGCATACGCAGTATTTT; CDR3aa: CSVGSTSGRHTQYF; v_gene: TRBV29-1; j_gene: TRBJ2-3; d_gene: TRBD2; abundance: -
CDR3nt: TGTGCCAGCAGCTTGTCAGGTTACAATGAGCAGTTCTTC; CDR3aa: CASSLSGYNEQFF; v_gene: TRBV5-6; j_gene: TRBJ2-1; d_gene: -; abundance: -
CDR3nt: TGTGCCAGCAGTTACTCGGGCTCAGTGAGTCAAAAACTGTTTTTT; CDR3aa: CASSYSGSVSQKLFF; v_gene: TRBV6-6; j_gene: TRBJ1-4; d_gene: -; abundance: -
CDR3nt: TGTGCCAGCAGTGAAAGTAGCTCCTACAATGAGCAGTTCTTC; CDR3aa: CASSESSSYNEQFF; v_gene: TRBV6-4; j_gene: TRBJ2-1; d_gene: -; abundance: once
CDR3nt: TGTGCCAGCATTCGACCCCGGACAGGTGGGACTGAAGCTTTCTTT; CDR3aa: CASIRPRTGGTEAFF; v_gene: TRBV21-1; j_gene: TRBJ1-1; d_gene: -; abundance: -
CDR3nt: TGTGCCAGCAACGAACCCCGGGGGATGAACACTGAAGCTTTCTTT; CDR3aa: CASNEPRGMNTEAFF; v_gene: TRBV11-1; j_gene: TRBJ1-1; d_gene: -; abundance: -
CDR3nt: TGCGCCAGCAGCTTGGCCGGGACAGGCGGGTACAATGAGCAGTTCTTC; CDR3aa: CASSLAGTGGYNEQFF; v_gene: TRBV5-1; j_gene: TRBJ2-1; d_gene: TRBD1; abundance: -
CDR3nt: TGTGCCAGCAGAGCAGACAGGAGCTCCTACGAGCAGTACTTC; CDR3aa: CASRADRSSYEQYF; v_gene: TRBV2; j_gene: TRBJ2-7; d_gene: -; abundance: few
CDR3nt: TGTGCCAGTAGTATAGATACCAGGCAACCCTACTACGAGCAGTACTTC; CDR3aa: CASSIDTRQPYYEQYF; v_gene: TRBV19; j_gene: TRBJ2-7; d_gene: -; abundance: -
CDR3nt: TGTGCCAGTAGGATCCGGGGGGAGGACACTGAAGCTTTCTTT; CDR3aa: CASRIRGEDTEAFF; v_gene: TRBV19; j_gene: TRBJ1-1; d_gene: -; abundance: -
CDR3nt: TGTGCCACCAGCGGGACCGGGACAGGGATGTTTCGAAATGAAAAACTGTTTTTT; CDR3aa: CATSGTGTGMFRNEKLFF; v_gene: TRBV15; j_gene: TRBJ1-4; d_gene: TRBD1; abundance: -
CDR3nt: TGTGCCAGCGCCCCGCAGGGAAAGAGCTATGGCTACACCTTC; CDR3aa: CASAPQGKSYGYTF; v_gene: TRBV6-5; j_gene: TRBJ1-2; d_gene: -; abundance: few
CDR3nt: TGTGCCACCAGTGACCCCGGGACAGGGCCCGGAAACACCATATATTTT; CDR3aa: CATSDPGTGPGNTIYF; v_gene: TRBV24-1; j_gene: TRBJ1-3; d_gene: TRBD1; abundance: -
CDR3nt: TGTGCCAGCAGCTGGGGACAAAACAGGGTGTCTGGGACTGAAGCTTTCTTT; CDR3aa: CASSWGQNRVSGTEAFF; v_gene: TRBV5-5; j_gene: TRBJ1-1; d_gene: -; abundance: once
CDR3nt: TGTGCCAGCAGTTTATTGGGCAGCTTAACCGGGGAGCTGTTTTTT; CDR3aa: CASSLLGSLTGELFF; v_gene: TRBV27; j_gene: TRBJ2-2; d_gene: -; abundance: -
CDR3nt: TGTGCCAGCATGATGACAGGGGGAATGGGTTCACCCCTCCACTTT; CDR3aa: CASMMTGGMGSPLHF; v_gene: TRBV6-4; j_gene: TRBJ1-6; d_gene: TRBD1; abundance: -
CDR3nt: TGTGCCAGCAGCCGAAGGGGAGGAGACTATGGCTACACCTTC; CDR3aa: CASSRRGGDYGYTF; v_gene: TRBV3-1/TRBV3-2; j_gene: TRBJ1-2; d_gene: -; abundance: -
CDR3nt: TGCAGCGTTGCCGGGACTAGCGGGAAGCGGGGGATCGGAGAGACCCAGTACTTC; CDR3aa: CSVAGTSGKRGIGETQYF; v_gene: TRBV29-1; j_gene: TRBJ2-5; d_gene: TRBD2; abundance: many
CDR3nt: TGTGCCTGGAGTGTAACTCGTACTAGCGGGGGGTCCTACGAGCAGTACTTC; CDR3aa: CAWSVTRTSGGSYEQYF; v_gene: TRBV30; j_gene: TRBJ2-7; d_gene: TRBD2; abundance: -
CDR3nt: TGTGCCAGCAGCACACACAGGGGGCAAGTCTACTATGGCTACACCTTC; CDR3aa: CASSTHRGQVYYGYTF; v_gene: TRBV28; j_gene: TRBJ1-2; d_gene: TRBD1; abundance: -
CDR3nt: TGTGCCAGCAGTTCCCAGGTTGGGAGGGGGAACACTGAAGCTTTCTTT; CDR3aa: CASSSQVGRGNTEAFF; v_gene: TRBV27; j_gene: TRBJ1-1; d_gene: -; abundance: -
CDR3nt: TGTGCCACCGGAGGATTTCCCGGGGAGCTGTTTTTT; CDR3aa: CATGGFPGELFF; v_gene: TRBV2; j_gene: TRBJ2-2; d_gene: -; abundance: -
CDR3nt: TGTGCCTGGAGTGTAAAACTTGGCTACACCTTC; CDR3aa: CAWSVKLGYTF; v_gene: TRBV30; j_gene: TRBJ1-2; d_gene: -; abundance: -
CDR3nt: TGTGCCAGCACTGGGGCCGTTGGCACCGGGGAGCTGTTTTTT; CDR3aa: CASTGAVGTGELFF; v_gene: TRBV27; j_gene: TRBJ2-2; d_gene: -; abundance: -
CDR3nt: TGCGCCAGCAGCTTCGACAGGGGATACGAGCAGTACTTC; CDR3aa: CASSFDRGYEQYF; v_gene: TRBV5-1; j_gene: TRBJ2-7; d_gene: TRBD1; abundance: -
CDR3nt: TGTGCCAGTAGTGGACAGGGGGCAGGTAGTCAGCCCCAGCATTTT; CDR3aa: CASSGQGAGSQPQHF; v_gene: TRBV19; j_gene: TRBJ1-5; d_gene: TRBD1; abundance: few
CDR3nt: TGCGCCAGCAGCCAGATTGGGACAGACGGCTACACCTTC; CDR3aa: CASSQIGTDGYTF; v_gene: TRBV4-1; j_gene: TRBJ1-2; d_gene: TRBD1; abundance: once
CDR3nt: TGCGCCAGCAGCCAAGAGGATCTAGCGGGACAGCAGTTCTTC; CDR3aa: CASSQEDLAGQQFF; v_gene: TRBV4-1; j_gene: TRBJ2-1; d_gene: TRBD2; abundance: -
CDR3nt: TGCGCCAGCAGCCGAGGAGCGGGGGACTCCTACAATGAGCAGTTCTTC; CDR3aa: CASSRGAGDSYNEQFF; v_gene: TRBV4-1; j_gene: TRBJ2-1; d_gene: TRBD2; abundance: -
CDR3nt: TGTGCCAGCAGCCCCGGACTAGCGGCCTGGGATGAGCAGTTCTTC; CDR3aa: CASSPGLAAWDEQFF; v_gene: TRBV28; j_gene: TRBJ2-1; d_gene: TRBD2; abundance: once
CDR3nt: TGTGCCAGCAGCTCGCCTACAGGGGGCAGAGAGACCCAGTACTTC; CDR3aa: CASSSPTGGRETQYF; v_gene: TRBV7-2; j_gene: TRBJ2-5; d_gene: TRBD1; abundance: -
CDR3nt: TGTGCCAGCAGCTTATTCGGTTCGAACACCGGGGAGCTGTTTTTT; CDR3aa: CASSLFGSNTGELFF; v_gene: TRBV11-1; j_gene: TRBJ2-2; d_gene: -; abundance: -
CDR3nt: TGTGCCAGCAGCACAGGCATGAACACTGAAGCTTTCTTT; CDR3aa: CASSTGMNTEAFF; v_gene: TRBV7-3; j_gene: TRBJ1-1; d_gene: -; abundance: -
CDR3nt: TGTGCCAGCAGTTACTCGATACCGGGTCTTGGCTACACCTTC; CDR3aa: CASSYSIPGLGYTF; v_gene: TRBV6-5; j_gene: TRBJ1-2; d_gene: -; abundance: -
CDR3nt: TGTGCCAGTGCCCCAGCGGGGGTGGACTATGGCTACACCTTC; CDR3aa: CASAPAGVDYGYTF; v_gene: TRBV19; j_gene: TRBJ1-2; d_gene: -; abundance: -
CDR3nt: TGTGCCAGCAGTTGGCGGGGAGAAGCTTTCTTT; CDR3aa: CASSWRGEAFF; v_gene: TRBV6-4; j_gene: TRBJ1-1; d_gene: -; abundance: -